This T cell receptor beta chain was sequenced in a study of cytomegalovirus exposure and HLA in healthy donors. About the research overall: The 90 to 150 validation repertoires used the same platform as the roughly 670 first-cohort repertoires, a later analysis reported. Broader study findings: Some TCR beta chains (roughly 160 of them) were listed as cytomegalovirus-associated. As was reported, the classifier diagnosed cytomegalovirus status with high specificity and sensitivity.

Sequenced by immunoSEQ multiplex PCR; TCRdb stores in-frame clones only, minus some. The table has 200,000 to 250,000 clones, less than 85% seen once; the top ten hold 5.5% to 6.5%. In its sample, this clone was seen a few times. What it binds is not known. Input material: PBMCs. The receptor was derived from a woman aged 18-35 years in good health and CMV-seronegative.

The CDR3 sequence is CASSQVDRASGYYTF. The DNA of the CDR3 is TGTGCCAGCAGCCAAGTGGATCGGGCATCGGGGTATTACACCTTC. The genes are TRBV4-2 and TRBJ1-2; D call uncertain. The germline gives CDR1 LGHNA, CDR2 YNFKEQ. Trimming removed 1 base at V and 11 bases at J, with 20 bases between. The CDR3 is made up of 15 amino acids.